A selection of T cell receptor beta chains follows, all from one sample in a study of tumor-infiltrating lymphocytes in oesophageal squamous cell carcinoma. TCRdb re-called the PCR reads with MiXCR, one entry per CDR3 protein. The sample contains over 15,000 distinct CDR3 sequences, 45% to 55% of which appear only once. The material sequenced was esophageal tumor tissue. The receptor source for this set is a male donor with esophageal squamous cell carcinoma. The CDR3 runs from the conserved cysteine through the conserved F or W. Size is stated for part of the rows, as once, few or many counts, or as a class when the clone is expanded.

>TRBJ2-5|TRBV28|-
CASSPSVYNEQYF
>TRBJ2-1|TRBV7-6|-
CASSLVYSGGSNNEQFF
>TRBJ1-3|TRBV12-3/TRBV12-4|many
CASTAGLYGGNTIYF
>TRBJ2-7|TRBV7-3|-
CASSTSGGTSGGALNEQYF
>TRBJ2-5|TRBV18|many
CASSPRDRGETQYF
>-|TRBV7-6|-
CASSTDSSYEQYF
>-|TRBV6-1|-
CASSEATGDTGELFF
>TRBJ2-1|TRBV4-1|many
CASSQPSASASSYNEQFF
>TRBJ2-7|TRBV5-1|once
CASSPKGAETTGRGFYEQYF
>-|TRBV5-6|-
CASSLVQGAKNIQFF
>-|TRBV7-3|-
CASSLSSGGQETQYF
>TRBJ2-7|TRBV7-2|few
CASSWTHEQYF
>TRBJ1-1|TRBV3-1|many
CASSFSTGDTEAFF
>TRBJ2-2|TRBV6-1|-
CASSYALTYTGELFF
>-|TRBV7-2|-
CASSSRREQYF
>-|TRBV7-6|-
CASSLDRTDYSETQYF
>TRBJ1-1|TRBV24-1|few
CATSSGHENTEAFF
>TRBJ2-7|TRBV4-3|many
CASSQDRGTLTYEQYF
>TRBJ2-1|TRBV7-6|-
CASSSTDRGYNEQFF
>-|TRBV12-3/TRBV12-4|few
CASSLGGTGGNEQFF
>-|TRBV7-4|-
CASSLAEGYGYTF
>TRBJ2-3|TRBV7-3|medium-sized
CASSYDRESTDTQYF
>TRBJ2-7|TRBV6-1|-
CASSEVSQGAYEQYF
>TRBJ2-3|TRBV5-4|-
CASSLNYRADTQYF
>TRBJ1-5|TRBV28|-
CASSSHPGQRWPQHF
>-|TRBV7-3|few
CASSAQGRGETQYF
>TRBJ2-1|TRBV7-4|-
CASRGTSGKGNSYNEQFF
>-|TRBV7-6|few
CASSLGGRRDHEQYF
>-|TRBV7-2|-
CASSLGGKPYEQYF
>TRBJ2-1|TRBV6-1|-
CASTFSGLAGVNEQFF
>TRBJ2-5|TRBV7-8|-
CASSIIQYRGGEETQYF
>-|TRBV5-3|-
CASSSIAGEETQYF
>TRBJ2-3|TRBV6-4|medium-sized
CASSSGSTDTQYF
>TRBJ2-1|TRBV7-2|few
CASSPPGASGRINEQFF
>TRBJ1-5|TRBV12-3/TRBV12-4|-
CASSLDGNQPQHF
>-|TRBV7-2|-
CASSLVSSYNEQYF
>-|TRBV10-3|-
CATGYGGGEQYF
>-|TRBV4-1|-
CASSRYLFQETQYF
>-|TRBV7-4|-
CASSSGRVRYNEQFF
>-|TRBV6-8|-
CASRWTSGRAIDEQYF
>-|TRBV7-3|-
CARSLNGLGEQFF
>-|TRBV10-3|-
CAISEGEGAETQYF